This entry lists 3 T cell receptor beta chains sequenced from one sample in a study of cytomegalovirus exposure and HLA in healthy donors. PCR was performed using 60 Vbeta and 13 Jbeta primers. Only in-frame clones appear in the TCRdb table, and some are missing; sequencing was by immunoSEQ multiplex PCR. Found here are roughly 180,000 clones, 78% of them singletons; the top ten hold around 2.6%. The sample was PBMCs. The source of these receptors is a female donor in good health and CMV-seronegative.

This chain links TRBV4-2 with TRBJ2-7; 9 bases line up with TRBD2. Germline-derived CDR1 and CDR2 are LGHNA and YNFKEQ. The J segment lost 0 bases and the V segment lost 4 bases, leaving 7 bases of the junction unmatched. The CDR3 length is 16 residues. The CDR3 region is CASSPDELAGSYEQYF. For the CDR3, the DNA is TGTGCCAGCAGCCCCGACGAACTAGCGGGCTCCTACGAGCAGTACTTC.

CDR3 coding DNA: TGTGCCTGGAGTGTGAACAGGGCTACGAACACCGGGGAGCTGTTTTTT. Its translation is CAWSVNRATNTGELFF. This chain connects TRBV30 to TRBJ2-2, with a tentative D call TRBD1 (6 bases). Trimming took 0 bases from V and 0 from J, leaving 11 bases between them. CDR3 length: 16 residues. The V gene's germline CDR1 is GTSNPN and CDR2 SVGIG (reference sequence).

The chain combines TRBV2 with TRBJ2-1, with TRBD1 matching over 9 bases. Germline V gene data show CDR1 as SNHLY and CDR2 as FYNNEI. The V and J ends lost 8 bases and 9 bases, in that order; junction bases with no gene match: 8. The CDR3 consists of 13 residues. In DNA form, the CDR3 reads TGTGCCAGCTCCGGGACAGGGCTGGTTGAGCAGTTCTTC. It translates to CASSGTGLVEQFF.